Below, one TCR beta chain is given with its context. Antigen: not known. Primers included in the PCR were 60 Vbeta and 13 Jbeta primers. Data came from immunoSEQ multiplex PCR; TCRdb stores just in-frame clones and leaves some out. The table shows 75,000 to 90,000 clones, with roughly 70% occurring only once. This CDR3 contains 14 residues. With 0 bases removed from V and 4 bases from J, the gap between germline ends came to 7 bases. CDR1 MNHEY and CDR2 SMNVEV come from the germline V gene (reference sequence). These data come from a study of cytomegalovirus exposure and HLA in healthy donors. Study observations and caveats: The only immune exposure information that was available was CMV serostatus. Accurate prediction of HLA-A and HLA-B alleles (for most subjects) was reportedly achieved from TCR beta sequences. Sequencing depth across donors, presence/absence analyses assumed, was roughly uniform. The study recorded 150 to 200 TCR beta chains that were cytomegalovirus-associated.

This chain uses TRBV27 with TRBJ1-5; no firm D call. The receptor comes from a man aged 25-45 years in good health and CMV-seropositive. Sequenced: PBMCs. CDR3 region: CASSLSTYNQPQHF. As DNA, the CDR3 is TGTGCCAGCAGTTTATCAACATATAATCAGCCCCAGCATTTT.